This is a list of T cell receptor beta chains from one sample in a study of blood T cell repertoires in COVID-19. Here immunoSEQ multiplex PCR was the method, and the copy in TCRdb shows in-frame clones only, minus some. This sample yields about 280,000 clones, of which 82% are seen a single time; approximately 5% belongs to the top ten. The sequencing input was PBMCs or T cells enriched from blood (not recorded which). The receptor source for this set is a man aged 35 to 55 who had been exposed to COVID-19. Both conserved end residues are trimmed from each CDR3. The order of the fields is V gene, J gene, CDR3 protein.

v_call: TRBV5-1
j_call: TRBJ2-6
cdr3_aa: ASRAGVGANVLT

v_call: TRBV5-5
j_call: TRBJ2-2
cdr3_aa: ASSLIATNTGELF

v_call: TRBV27
j_call: TRBJ2-7
cdr3_aa: ASSSPPVMGGSYEQY

v_call: TRBV9
j_call: TRBJ2-7
cdr3_aa: ASSVAPGQISNEQY

v_call: TRBV12-5
j_call: TRBJ1-1
cdr3_aa: ASGTGLNTEAF

v_call: TRBV18
j_call: TRBJ1-5
cdr3_aa: ASSRTRDSNQPQH

v_call: TRBV15
j_call: TRBJ1-2
cdr3_aa: ATSRDQEGRYGYT

v_call: TRBV19
j_call: TRBJ2-1
cdr3_aa: ASSLVRGEQF

v_call: TRBV19
j_call: TRBJ1-2
cdr3_aa: ASSHTPGGEYGYT

v_call: TRBV3-1/TRBV3-2
j_call: TRBJ1-2
cdr3_aa: ASSQGSGGRYGYT

v_call: TRBV2
j_call: TRBJ1-1
cdr3_aa: ASRTGLQEAF

v_call: TRBV19
j_call: TRBJ1-2
cdr3_aa: ASTPGAGGNYGYT

v_call: TRBV2
j_call: TRBJ1-1
cdr3_aa: ASYPRQGLNTEAF

v_call: TRBV7-6
j_call: TRBJ2-7
cdr3_aa: ASSSGTGGYEQY

v_call: TRBV18
j_call: TRBJ1-1
cdr3_aa: ASSFGTVDRTEAF

v_call: TRBV30
j_call: TRBJ1-6
cdr3_aa: AWIPKGAYNSPLH

v_call: TRBV6-4
j_call: TRBJ2-2
cdr3_aa: ATGGGSQNTGELF